The 32 T cell receptor beta chains given below trace back to one sample, sequenced in a study of vaccination and CD4 T cells after COVID-19. For these receptors, no antigen is known. Treatment of the sample: roughly 10-day PBMC culture with coronavirus spike peptide pools or control peptides (ViraFEST assay). At the Johns Hopkins FTIC core, DNA taken from cultured CD4+ T cells was sequenced by way of the Oncomine TCR Beta short-read assay. TCRdb re-called the PCR reads through MiXCR, storing one row per CDR3 protein. This table has 20,000 to 25,000 distinct CDR3 sequences, about two fifths appearing once. Sequencing was carried out using CD4+ T cells from blood, cultured in vitro. These TCRs come from a human donor who had recovered from COVID-19.

This chain connects TRBV27 to TRBJ1-5, with 7 bases matching TRBD1. The CDR3 totals 16 residues. In germline, CDR1 is MNHEY, CDR2 SMNVEV (reference sequence). The trim removed 5 bases at V and 3 bases at J, leaving 10 bases unmatched. The CDR3 coding sequence is TGTGCCAGCAGTCCCATGAGTGGACAGGTCAATCAGCCCCAGCATTTT. Its protein product is CASSPMSGQVNQPQHF.

The V gene is TRBV19, the J gene TRBJ2-1, with unresolved D. CDR1 and CDR2 (germline): LNHDA, SQIVND (reference sequence). V dropped 3 bases and J dropped 9 bases, with 9 bases sitting between them. The CDR3 totals 12 residues. The CDR3 DNA follows: TGTGCCAGTAGTATCTCCCCTGGTGAGCAGTTCTTC. Amino acids: CASSISPGEQFF.

CDR3: CASSLGGGSQIQPQHF. In DNA, the CDR3 is TGTGCCAGCAGTCTCGGGGGGGGTTCCCAGATTCAGCCCCAGCATTTT. The chain uses TRBV12-3 or TRBV12-4 and TRBJ1-5; D perhaps matches TRBD1 (5 bases). V lost 5 bases and J lost 6, with 20 bases in between. The length of the CDR3 is 16 residues.

The chain joins TRBV6-1 to TRBJ2-2; 7 nucleotides align to TRBD1. This CDR3 has 15 amino acids. V shed 8 bases and J 3 bases; nucleotides not matched to a gene: 9. Germline CDR1 reads MNHNS; CDR2 reads SASEGT. In DNA form, the CDR3 reads TGTGCCAGCGGGGCTAGGACAGGATACACCGGGGAGCTGTTTTTT. Protein: CASGARTGYTGELFF.

In its sample, this clonotype was seen a few times. The V and J genes are TRBV10-3 and TRBJ1-2; D gene unclear. Trimming removed 10 bases at V and 2 bases at J, with 8 bases between. Germline CDR1 ENHRY, CDR2 SYGVKD. The CDR3 sequence is 11 residues long. The chain's CDR3 is CATMINYGYTF. The CDR3 nucleotides read TGTGCCACCATGATAAACTATGGCTACACCTTC.

V gene TRBV12-3 or TRBV12-4 combines with J gene TRBJ1-5; TRBD1 aligns across 7 bases. V shed 3 bases, J shed 4 bases, and the junction held 0 bases outside the gene matches. This CDR3 region has 13 residues. The CDR3 coding sequence is TGTGCCAGCAGTTTGGGACAGAATCAGCCCCAGCATTTT. It is translated as CASSLGQNQPQHF.

The CDR3 DNA is TGTGCCAGCAGTGGGGACAGGGTCAACACTGAAGCTTTCTTT. This codes for CASSGDRVNTEAFF. The chain combines TRBV6-1 with TRBJ1-1; 9 nucleotides match TRBD1. Germline V gene sequence: CDR1 MNHNS, CDR2 SASEGT. V dropped 4 bases and J dropped 2; count of bases not matched to a gene: 2. There are 14 residues in the CDR3.

This clonotype was seen only a few times. The chain carries TRBV15 and TRBJ2-7; no clear D. Trimming left V 0 bases short and J 6 bases short, with 15 bases between. This CDR3 spans 15 amino acids. The germline CDR1 and CDR2 sequences are LNHNV and YYDKDF (reference sequence). This CDR3 is CATSRDFGPTGEQYF. The CDR3, as DNA: TGTGCCACCAGCAGAGACTTCGGACCGACGGGCGAGCAGTACTTC.

This chain joins TRBV7-9 and TRBJ2-6; 9 nucleotides align to TRBD1. Trimming removed 1 base from V and 2 bases from J; junction bases left unmatched: 3. This CDR3 is 17 amino acids long. From germline, CDR1 is SEHNR and CDR2 FQNEAQ (reference sequence). Here the CDR3 reads CASSLDRTGAGANVLTF. As DNA, the CDR3 is TGTGCCAGCAGCTTAGACCGGACAGGGGCTGGGGCCAACGTCCTGACTTTC.

The genes are TRBV20-1 and TRBJ2-5, with 7 bases matching TRBD2. Germline assignment: CDR1 DFQATT and CDR2 SNEGSKA (reference sequence). Trimming removed 2 bases from V and 4 bases from J; junction bases left unmatched: 7. The CDR3 contains 14 residues. The CDR3 bases are TGCAGTGCTAGACCAGCGGGGTGGGGAGAGACCCAGTACTTC. Translation gives CSARPAGWGETQYF.

Here the CDR3 reads CASSDRTSGNYEQYF. DNA for the CDR3: TGTGCCAGCAGTGACCGGACTAGCGGTAACTACGAGCAGTACTTC. The V gene is TRBV6-1, the J gene TRBJ2-7; 10 bases agree with TRBD2. CDR3 size: 15 residues. The ends lost 3 bases at V and 3 bases at J; junction bases unmatched: 5. Per germline, CDR1 MNHNS and CDR2 SASEGT.

The chain couples TRBV12-3 or TRBV12-4 to TRBJ1-6, with a tentative D call TRBD1 (6 bases). The CDR3 runs 14 residues. V was clipped by 5 bases and J by 6 bases, with 11 bases between them. The CDR3 DNA is TGTGCCAGCAGTACTCGGACAGCTAATTCACCCCTCCACTTT. Translation: CASSTRTANSPLHF.

This clonotype showed up just a few times. CDR3 sequence: CASSLGQVNTEAFF. The DNA of the CDR3 is TGTGCCAGCAGCTTAGGACAGGTGAACACTGAAGCTTTCTTT. The chain combines TRBV7-3 with TRBJ1-1; TRBD1 matches at 7 bases. Germline V gene data show CDR1 as SGHTA and CDR2 as FQGTGA. Trimming took 2 bases from V and 0 from J; bases not matched to a gene: 0. The CDR3 spans 14 residues. Together with reference TRBV7-3 and TRBJ1-1, the CDR3 gives the full variable domain: GAGVSQTPSNKVTEKGKYVELRCDPISGHTALYWYRQSLGQGPEFLIYFQGTGAADDSGLPNDRFFAVRPEGSVSTLKIQRTERGDSAVYLCASSLGQVNTEAFFGQGTRLTVV.

This chain links TRBV6-5 with TRBJ2-7, with D tentatively TRBD2 (6 bases). Trimming removed 3 bases from V and 9 bases from J, with 15 bases in between. CDR3 size: 13 residues. Germline CDR1 MNHEY, CDR2 SVGAGI. The CDR3 region is CASSYGGTQVQYF. CDR3 DNA: TGTGCCAGCAGTTATGGGGGGACTCAGGTGCAGTACTTC.

The gene calls are TRBV28 and TRBJ2-3; 9 nucleotides agree with TRBD2. Germline CDR1 reads MDHEN; CDR2 reads SYDVKM. There are 20 residues in the CDR3. V lost 6 bases and J lost 0; bases outside the gene matches: 19. The CDR3 DNA is TGTGCCAGCAGCTCCATGATTAGCGGGAGAGGCGGAGGGAGCACAGATACGCAGTATTTT. Encoded protein: CASSSMISGRGGGSTDTQYF.

The rearrangement joins TRBV20-1 to TRBJ1-1, with 7 nucleotides matching TRBD1. CDR3 length equals 11 residues. Germline V gene data show CDR1 as DFQATT and CDR2 as SNEGSKA (reference sequence). V shed 6 bases and J 12 bases; nucleotides not matched to a gene: 10. The CDR3: CSAKLNRGTFF. The CDR3 DNA reads as TGCAGTGCAAAACTGAACAGGGGAACTTTCTTT.

The chain carries TRBV19 and TRBJ2-3; 11 positions match TRBD1. The CDR3 runs to 16 residues. J was trimmed by 2 bases and V by 6 bases; bases with no gene match: 7. Germline-derived CDR1 and CDR2 are LNHDA and SQIVND (reference sequence). The DNA of the CDR3 is TGTGCCAGTAGCACAGGACAGGGGGCCATCACAGATACGCAGTATTTT. It specifies CASSTGQGAITDTQYF. The variable domain in full, with the rest retrieved from reference TRBV19 and TRBJ2-3, is DGGITQSPKYLFRKEGQNVTLSCEQNLNHDAMYWYRQDPGQGLRLIYYSQIVNDFQKGDIAEGYSVSREKKESFPLTVTSAQKNPTAFYLCASSTGQGAITDTQYFGPGTRLTVL.

The V call is TRBV20-1, the J call TRBJ2-1, with 14 bases that match TRBD2. V lost 6 bases, J lost 16 bases, and 17 bases stayed unmatched. The CDR3 contains 15 residues. Germline CDR1 and CDR2: DFQATT and SNEGSKA (reference sequence). The CDR3 loop reads CSATGTSGRWGPAFF. The DNA of the CDR3 is TGCAGTGCCACCGGGACTAGCGGGAGATGGGGTCCGGCCTTCTTC.

This chain links TRBV20-1 with TRBJ2-3; D is undetermined. The CDR3 is 14 amino acids. The germline V gene has CDR1 DFQATT and CDR2 SNEGSKA (reference sequence). Between the trimmed V and J ends, which lost 5 bases and 2 bases, there was a span of 14 bases. CDR3 DNA: TGCAGTGCTTACGACCGGTCCCTCACAGATACGCAGTATTTT. This gives the protein CSAYDRSLTDTQYF.

This clonotype was observed a handful of times. The J gene is TRBJ1-2, the V gene TRBV11-2; D is undetermined. The CDR3 contains 11 residues. Germline V gives CDR1 SGHAT, CDR2 FQNNGV. The ends were cut back, 4 bases at V and 14 bases at J, with 14 bases in the middle. The CDR3 loop is CASSSSPARTF. Written as DNA, the CDR3 is TGTGCCAGCAGCTCCTCCCCCGCTAGGACCTTC.

This sequence joins TRBV11-2 and TRBJ2-1, with TRBD1 matching 11 bases. The CDR3 spans 18 residues. The ends lost 4 bases at V and 3 bases at J; junction bases unmatched: 11. CDR1 is SGHAT, CDR2 FQNNGV, per germline. CDR3: CASSSGTGGSGVYNEQFF. CDR3 bases: TGTGCCAGCAGCTCCGGGACAGGGGGGTCGGGAGTCTACAATGAGCAGTTCTTC.

This chain connects TRBV19 to TRBJ1-5; unclear D gene. The CDR3 is 14 residues long. V lost 7 bases and J 0 bases, leaving 10 bases between the germline ends. Looked up from germline, CDR1 is LNHDA and CDR2 is SQIVND (reference sequence). CDR3 DNA: TGTGCCAGTAAAGGCAGAGATAGCAATCAGCCCCAGCATTTT. Protein product: CASKGRDSNQPQHF.

Of note for this clonotype: Compared with germline, one end of the junction differs, possibly owing to a read error. The V and J genes are TRBV20-1 and TRBJ2-3; the D call may be TRBD1 or TRBD2 (5 bases each). Germline V CDR1 and CDR2: DFQATT, SNEGSKA (reference sequence). This CDR3 has 14 amino acids. The CDR3 region is CSAGTVTRTDTQCF. The DNA of the CDR3 is TGCAGTGCCGGGACCGTAACTCGCACAGATACGCAGTGTTTT.

The chain recombines TRBV27 with TRBJ1-1, with no clear D. CDR3 length equals 13 residues. In germline, CDR1 is MNHEY, CDR2 SMNVEV (reference sequence). V lost 5 bases, J lost 0 bases, and 7 bases lay in between. The CDR3 loop reads CASSRRMNTEAFF. In DNA form, the CDR3 reads TGTGCCAGCAGTCGGCGGATGAACACTGAAGCTTTCTTT.

The chain has TRBV19 and TRBJ2-3; TRBD2 aligns across 15 bases. The germline gives CDR1 LNHDA, CDR2 SQIVND (reference sequence). V dropped 6 bases and J dropped 1; count of bases not matched to a gene: 8. CDR3 length: 18 amino acids. CDR3 sequence (DNA): TGTGCCAGTAGCCGGACTAGCGGGGGGGTTGTAGGCACAGATACGCAGTATTTT. Its protein is CASSRTSGGVVGTDTQYF.

The chain links TRBV5-1 to TRBJ2-7; tentative D call: TRBD1 (6 bases). Germline CDR1 SGHRS, CDR2 YFSETQ. V lost 3 bases, J lost 4 bases, and 14 bases lay in between. The CDR3 contains 14 residues. CDR3 sequence (DNA): TGCGCCAGCAGCTCCACAGGGACCAGTTACGAGCAGTACTTC. Amino acid sequence: CASSSTGTSYEQYF. Based on the CDR3 plus reference TRBV5-1 and TRBJ2-7, the full variable domain is KAGVTQTPRYLIKTRGQQVTLSCSPISGHRSVSWYQQTPGQGLQFLFEYFSETQRNKGNFPGRFSGRQFSNSRSEMNVSTLELGDSALYLCASSSTGTSYEQYFGPGTRLTVT.

The V gene is TRBV7-9, the J gene TRBJ2-3, with TRBD1 matching 7 bases. The V and J ends lost 2 bases and 1 base, in that order; junction bases with no gene match: 3. The CDR3 sequence is 15 residues long. In germline, CDR1 is SEHNR, CDR2 FQNEAQ (reference sequence). CDR3 coding DNA: TGTGCCAGCAGCTTAAGCACAGGGGGCACAGATACGCAGTATTTT. It translates to CASSLSTGGTDTQYF.

The genes are TRBV6-1 and TRBJ1-2; D is perhaps TRBD1 (5 bases). Looked up from germline, CDR1 is MNHNS and CDR2 is SASEGT. CDR3 size: 16 residues. V lost 5 bases, J lost 1 base, and 17 bases lay in between. As DNA, the CDR3 is TGTGCCAGCAGTCTCACACATCGACAGCGTAACTATGGCTACACCTTC. This codes for CASSLTHRQRNYGYTF.

This clonotype was counted a few times. The rearrangement uses TRBV5-1 and TRBJ1-5; D gene unclear. CDR1 and CDR2 from the germline V gene are SGHRS and YFSETQ. V was pared by 4 bases and J by 4 bases, with 9 bases between. This CDR3 is built from 13 residues. The CDR3 DNA follows: TGCGCCAGCAGCCCTGCCGGGAATCAGCCCCAGCATTTT. Protein: CASSPAGNQPQHF.

The rearrangement links TRBV7-2 to TRBJ2-3, with 9 bases that match TRBD1. This CDR3 is built from 14 residues. CDR1 SGHTA and CDR2 FQGNSA come from the germline V gene. V trimming: 4 bases; J trimming: 2 bases; junction bases outside the gene matches: 1. The CDR3 DNA sequence: TGTGCCAGCAGCTACAGGGGGCCCACAGATACGCAGTATTTT. Its translation is CASSYRGPTDTQYF.

In its sample, this clonotype was seen a few times. The chain recombines TRBV29-1 with TRBJ1-1, with a tentative D call TRBD1 (6 bases). Between the trimmed V and J ends, which lost 3 bases and 0 bases, there was a span of 11 bases. CDR1 and CDR2 (germline): SQVTM, ANQGSEA. The CDR3 runs to 14 residues. CDR3 amino acids: CSVEEGHLNTEAFF. CDR3 coding DNA: TGCAGCGTTGAGGAGGGACACCTGAACACTGAAGCTTTCTTT.

V usage is TRBV6-5 and J usage is TRBJ2-7; TRBD1 matches at 7 bases. Germline assignment: CDR1 MNHEY and CDR2 SVGAGI. The CDR3 has 17 amino acids. V dropped 1 base and J dropped 4; count of bases not matched to a gene: 13. The CDR3 DNA reads TGTGCCAGCAGTTACTTCTTAGGGGGCGGGCTGGGGTACGAGCAGTACTTC. Its protein is CASSYFLGGGLGYEQYF.